The rows below give T cell receptor beta chains drawn from one sample of a study of T-cell reconstitution after alpha-beta-depleted transplantation in children. Via MiXCR, TCRdb re-called the PCR reads, giving one row per CDR3 protein. The sample lists 490,000 or so distinct CDR3 sequences, approximately 12% occurring once. Material: PBMCs from the stem cell graft donor, obtained from the stem cell graft. These receptors were collected from a human donor who donated a stem cell graft to a child with combined immunodeficiency. CDR3s include the opening cysteine and the closing phenylalanine or tryptophan. The D gene is left open where the match is weak. For some rows the clone size is stated as once, few or many, or as a class when expanded; others skip it.

clone size	J gene	D gene	V gene	CDR3 protein	CDR3 DNA
many	TRBJ2-7	NA	TRBV12-3/TRBV12-4	CASSLFRRDRYEQYF	TGTGCCAGCAGTTTATTCAGGCGGGACAGATACGAGCAGTACTTC
many	TRBJ1-3	NA	TRBV20-1	CSAEQGVRGNTIYF	TGCAGTGCTGAGCAGGGAGTCCGTGGAAACACCATATATTTT
few	TRBJ1-1	TRBD1	TRBV5-1	CASSPGQGLQNTEAFF	TGCGCCAGCAGCCCTGGACAGGGTTTGCAGAACACTGAAGCTTTCTTT
few	TRBJ2-7	TRBD2	TRBV28	CASSLPPMGLRDEQYF	TGTGCCAGCAGTCTCCCGCCCATGGGACTAAGGGACGAGCAGTACTTC
NA	TRBJ2-1	TRBD2	TRBV20-1	CSARDQLAGTYEQFF	TGCAGTGCTAGAGATCAACTAGCGGGAACCTATGAGCAGTTCTTC
NA	TRBJ2-7	TRBD2	TRBV5-4	CASSLELAGSYEQYF	TGTGCCAGCAGCTTGGAACTAGCGGGATCTTACGAGCAGTACTTC
NA	TRBJ1-5	NA	TRBV6-5	CASSHRVYNQPQHF	TGTGCCAGCAGTCACCGGGTGTACAATCAGCCCCAGCATTTT
many	TRBJ1-5	TRBD1	TRBV7-2	CASSATQGAGNQPQHF	TGTGCCAGCAGCGCCACACAGGGGGCTGGCAATCAGCCCCAGCATTTT
NA	TRBJ2-2	NA	TRBV5-1	CASSFSRRDTGELFF	TGCGCCAGCAGCTTTAGTCGGCGGGACACCGGGGAGCTGTTTTTT
NA	TRBJ1-4	TRBD1	TRBV29-1	CSAAGGGGEKLFF	TGCAGCGCCGCAGGGGGTGGAGGGGAAAAACTGTTTTTT
many	TRBJ2-7	TRBD1	TRBV9	CASSVGGTGIHEQYF	TGTGCCAGCAGCGTAGGCGGGACAGGGATCCACGAGCAGTACTTC
many	TRBJ1-5	NA	TRBV6-1	CASGGSVNQPQHF	TGTGCCAGCGGTGGCAGCGTCAATCAGCCCCAGCATTTT
NA	TRBJ2-2	TRBD1	TRBV24-1	CATSERTGPAGELFF	TGTGCCACCAGTGAACGGACAGGGCCAGCCGGGGAGCTGTTTTTT
few	TRBJ2-3	NA	TRBV6-2/TRBV6-3	CATSSRPDTQYF	TGTGCCACCTCCTCCCGGCCAGATACGCAGTATTTT
once	TRBJ2-5	TRBD2	TRBV28	CASRRRGLAGQNQETQYF	TGTGCCAGCAGGCGCCGGGGACTAGCGGGGCAAAACCAAGAGACCCAGTACTTC
many	TRBJ2-2	TRBD2	TRBV12-3/TRBV12-4	CASSSSPGLAGELFF	TGTGCCAGCTCCTCCTCGCCGGGACTAGCGGGAGAGCTGTTTTTT
few	TRBJ2-2	NA	TRBV6-2/TRBV6-3	CASSYLPPGELFF	TGTGCCAGCAGTTATCTGCCCCCCGGGGAGCTGTTTTTT
few	TRBJ2-5	NA	TRBV6-1	CASSMTTGGETQYF	TGTGCCAGCAGTATGACGACGGGTGGGGAGACCCAGTACTTC
few	TRBJ1-5	NA	TRBV5-1	CASSFGVGGQPQHF	TGCGCCAGCAGCTTTGGGGTAGGTGGGCAGCCCCAGCATTTT
few	TRBJ2-2	NA	TRBV20-1	CSARDRPSAGGELFF	TGCAGTGCTAGAGATCGGCCTAGCGCGGGCGGGGAGCTGTTTTTT
NA	TRBJ1-2	NA	TRBV20-1	CSAEGTGGYGYTF	TGCAGTGCGGAAGGGACCGGGGGCTATGGCTACACCTTC
NA	TRBJ2-1	NA	TRBV6-2/TRBV6-3	CASSYSTSRQFF	TGTGCCAGCAGTTACTCGACTAGTAGGCAGTTCTTC
NA	TRBJ1-1	NA	TRBV20-1	CSATDPAGAWDTEAFF	TGCAGTGCAACCGACCCTGCAGGGGCATGGGACACTGAAGCTTTCTTT
many	TRBJ2-1	TRBD2	TRBV7-3	CASSLTAGLASYNEQFF	TGTGCCAGCAGCTTAACGGCCGGACTAGCTTCCTACAATGAGCAGTTCTTC
few	TRBJ2-7	NA	TRBV7-3	CASSLMSGYEQYF	TGTGCCAGCAGCTTAATGAGCGGGTACGAGCAGTACTTC
NA	TRBJ2-5	NA	TRBV18	CASSPARQVETQYF	TGTGCCAGCTCACCCGCGCGACAGGTGGAGACCCAGTACTTC
few	TRBJ1-5	TRBD1	TRBV7-2	CASSPQGQGLGGPQHF	TGTGCCAGCAGCCCCCAAGGACAGGGCTTAGGAGGGCCCCAGCATTTT
many	TRBJ2-2	NA	TRBV12-3/TRBV12-4	CASSILRGGELFF	TGTGCCAGCAGCATCTTACGGGGCGGGGAGCTGTTTTTT
few	TRBJ2-1	NA	TRBV27	CASQQGNEQFF	TGTGCCAGCCAGCAGGGGAATGAGCAGTTCTTC
NA	TRBJ1-2	NA	TRBV12-3/TRBV12-4	CASRGWGPSNYGYTF	TGTGCCAGCAGGGGGTGGGGGCCCTCTAACTATGGCTACACCTTC
few	TRBJ2-3	NA	TRBV11-3	CASSLGDSSWQYF	TGTGCCAGCAGCTTAGGGGACTCAAGTTGGCAGTATTTT
NA	TRBJ2-7	NA	TRBV7-6	CASSLAVGVARTYEQYF	TGTGCCAGCAGCTTAGCGGTTGGGGTAGCCCGAACCTACGAGCAGTACTTC
many	TRBJ2-3	NA	TRBV9	CASSAGLNPDTQYF	TGTGCCAGCAGCGCGGGATTAAACCCAGATACGCAGTATTTT
NA	TRBJ2-1	NA	TRBV4-2	CASSQEFGGFKWAYEQFF	TGTGCCAGCAGCCAAGAATTTGGCGGGTTCAAATGGGCGTATGAGCAGTTCTTC
NA	TRBJ1-1	NA	TRBV6-2/TRBV6-3	CASDLPGVNTEAFF	TGTGCCAGCGATCTGCCAGGAGTGAACACTGAAGCTTTCTTT
few	TRBJ2-1	TRBD2	TRBV4-2	CASSQDPWLAGRYNEQFF	TGTGCCAGCAGCCAAGATCCCTGGCTAGCGGGCCGATACAATGAGCAGTTCTTC
few	TRBJ2-7	NA	TRBV6-1	CASVNMWWEQYF	TGTGCCAGCGTGAACATGTGGTGGGAGCAGTACTTC
few	TRBJ2-5	NA	TRBV12-3/TRBV12-4	CASSLLQGAETQYF	TGTGCCAGCAGTTTATTGCAGGGCGCAGAGACCCAGTACTTC
NA	TRBJ2-7	NA	TRBV6-2/TRBV6-3	CASSYMRRGSYEQYF	TGTGCCAGCAGTTACATGCGGAGGGGCTCCTACGAGCAGTACTTC
many	TRBJ2-7	NA	TRBV12-3/TRBV12-4	CASSFGGLSYEQYF	TGTGCCAGCAGCTTTGGGGGCTTATCCTACGAGCAGTACTTC
NA	TRBJ1-3	NA	TRBV2	CASIGQSSGNTIYF	TGTGCCAGCATTGGACAGAGCTCTGGAAACACCATATATTTT
NA	TRBJ2-7	NA	TRBV25-1	CASSRSGGGNYEQYF	TGTGCCAGCAGTCGGTCGGGCGGGGGCAACTACGAGCAGTACTTC
few	TRBJ2-7	TRBD1	TRBV12-3/TRBV12-4	CASRADRGPTYEQYF	TGTGCCAGCAGAGCTGACAGGGGTCCGACCTACGAGCAGTACTTC
many	TRBJ2-7	NA	TRBV29-1	CSVSKSGGGYEQYF	TGCAGCGTTTCAAAGTCCGGGGGAGGCTACGAGCAGTACTTC
NA	TRBJ1-5	TRBD1	TRBV2	CASSSQGENQPQHF	TGTGCCAGCAGTTCACAGGGGGAGAATCAGCCCCAGCATTTT
NA	TRBJ2-3	TRBD2	TRBV20-1	CSASSLAGGPTSTDTQYF	TGCAGTGCTAGTTCCTTAGCGGGGGGACCAACTAGCACAGATACGCAGTATTTT
NA	TRBJ2-1	NA	TRBV29-1	CSVSTGKWEKSYNEQFF	TGCAGCGTCTCTACAGGGAAGTGGGAGAAGTCCTACAATGAGCAGTTCTTC
many	TRBJ2-5	NA	TRBV12-3/TRBV12-4	CASTRGQETQYF	TGTGCCAGCACTCGGGGGCAAGAGACCCAGTACTTC
few	TRBJ2-1	TRBD2	TRBV29-1	CSVEDEEGGYYNEQFF	TGCAGCGTTGAAGATGAGGAGGGAGGGTATTACAATGAGCAGTTCTTC
NA	TRBJ2-3	NA	TRBV29-1	CSYGGSSDTDTQYF	TGCAGCTACGGAGGGTCGAGCGACACAGATACGCAGTATTTT
few	TRBJ2-2	TRBD2	TRBV20-1	CSVGQRDSGELFF	TGCAGTGTAGGCCAGCGGGATTCCGGGGAGCTGTTTTTT
NA	TRBJ1-3	NA	TRBV6-2/TRBV6-3	CASSFVDTIYF	TGTGCCAGCAGTTTCGTGGACACCATATATTTT
many	TRBJ2-3	NA	TRBV24-1	CATSDFTTDTQYF	TGTGCCACCAGTGATTTCACCACAGATACGCAGTATTTT
NA	TRBJ1-5	NA	TRBV28	CASSLTPTYQPQHF	TGTGCCAGCAGTTTAACCCCGACGTATCAGCCCCAGCATTTT
many	TRBJ2-1	NA	TRBV20-1	CSATDGVLGEQFF	TGCAGTGCAACCGACGGGGTACTTGGGGAGCAGTTCTTC
few	TRBJ2-3	TRBD1	TRBV20-1	CSASYHRDRATDTQYF	TGCAGTGCTAGTTACCACCGGGACAGGGCGACAGATACGCAGTATTTT
few	TRBJ2-3	TRBD2	TRBV12-3/TRBV12-4	CASSIAGGVDTQYF	TGTGCCAGCTCTATAGCGGGGGGGGTGGATACGCAGTATTTT
few	TRBJ1-1	NA	TRBV27	CASSQPGHVNTEAFF	TGTGCCAGCAGTCAGCCGGGACACGTAAACACTGAAGCTTTCTTT
NA	TRBJ2-2	TRBD2	TRBV3-1	CASSQGYVRGLADTGELFF	TGTGCCAGCAGCCAAGGATATGTGCGGGGACTAGCGGACACCGGGGAGCTGTTTTTT